This T cell receptor beta chain was found in a study of shared clonotypes between healthy human individuals. Study results and limitations: Sequencing depth was expected to affect clonotype sharing among donors. Against clonotypes common to all four donors, non-shared ones had lower generation probabilities. Memory subsets generally showed lower estimated richness than naive subsets.

Concerning this clone itself: The antigen is unknown.

Genomic DNA from each subset was divided evenly over several immunoSEQ plates. Produced via immunoSEQ multiplex PCR; TCRdb's table is partial and in-frame only. The table lists approximately 1.4 million clones, 98% of them singletons, with less than 0.55% in the top ten. Trimming removed 1 base at V and 5 bases at J, with 23 bases between. The CDR3 is 18 residues long. Germline CDR1 reads MGHDK; CDR2 reads SYGVNS. The origin of this receptor is a man aged 30 to 45 in good health. The chain is built from TRBV25-1 and TRBJ2-5, with D unclear. The sample consisted of naive CD4+ T cells sorted from blood. Subset reported: CD45RA+ positively selected. This CDR3 is CASSESRFRLANWETQYF. CDR3 sequence (DNA): TGTGCCAGCAGTGAATCTCGTTTTCGATTGGCAAATTGGGAGACCCAGTACTTC.